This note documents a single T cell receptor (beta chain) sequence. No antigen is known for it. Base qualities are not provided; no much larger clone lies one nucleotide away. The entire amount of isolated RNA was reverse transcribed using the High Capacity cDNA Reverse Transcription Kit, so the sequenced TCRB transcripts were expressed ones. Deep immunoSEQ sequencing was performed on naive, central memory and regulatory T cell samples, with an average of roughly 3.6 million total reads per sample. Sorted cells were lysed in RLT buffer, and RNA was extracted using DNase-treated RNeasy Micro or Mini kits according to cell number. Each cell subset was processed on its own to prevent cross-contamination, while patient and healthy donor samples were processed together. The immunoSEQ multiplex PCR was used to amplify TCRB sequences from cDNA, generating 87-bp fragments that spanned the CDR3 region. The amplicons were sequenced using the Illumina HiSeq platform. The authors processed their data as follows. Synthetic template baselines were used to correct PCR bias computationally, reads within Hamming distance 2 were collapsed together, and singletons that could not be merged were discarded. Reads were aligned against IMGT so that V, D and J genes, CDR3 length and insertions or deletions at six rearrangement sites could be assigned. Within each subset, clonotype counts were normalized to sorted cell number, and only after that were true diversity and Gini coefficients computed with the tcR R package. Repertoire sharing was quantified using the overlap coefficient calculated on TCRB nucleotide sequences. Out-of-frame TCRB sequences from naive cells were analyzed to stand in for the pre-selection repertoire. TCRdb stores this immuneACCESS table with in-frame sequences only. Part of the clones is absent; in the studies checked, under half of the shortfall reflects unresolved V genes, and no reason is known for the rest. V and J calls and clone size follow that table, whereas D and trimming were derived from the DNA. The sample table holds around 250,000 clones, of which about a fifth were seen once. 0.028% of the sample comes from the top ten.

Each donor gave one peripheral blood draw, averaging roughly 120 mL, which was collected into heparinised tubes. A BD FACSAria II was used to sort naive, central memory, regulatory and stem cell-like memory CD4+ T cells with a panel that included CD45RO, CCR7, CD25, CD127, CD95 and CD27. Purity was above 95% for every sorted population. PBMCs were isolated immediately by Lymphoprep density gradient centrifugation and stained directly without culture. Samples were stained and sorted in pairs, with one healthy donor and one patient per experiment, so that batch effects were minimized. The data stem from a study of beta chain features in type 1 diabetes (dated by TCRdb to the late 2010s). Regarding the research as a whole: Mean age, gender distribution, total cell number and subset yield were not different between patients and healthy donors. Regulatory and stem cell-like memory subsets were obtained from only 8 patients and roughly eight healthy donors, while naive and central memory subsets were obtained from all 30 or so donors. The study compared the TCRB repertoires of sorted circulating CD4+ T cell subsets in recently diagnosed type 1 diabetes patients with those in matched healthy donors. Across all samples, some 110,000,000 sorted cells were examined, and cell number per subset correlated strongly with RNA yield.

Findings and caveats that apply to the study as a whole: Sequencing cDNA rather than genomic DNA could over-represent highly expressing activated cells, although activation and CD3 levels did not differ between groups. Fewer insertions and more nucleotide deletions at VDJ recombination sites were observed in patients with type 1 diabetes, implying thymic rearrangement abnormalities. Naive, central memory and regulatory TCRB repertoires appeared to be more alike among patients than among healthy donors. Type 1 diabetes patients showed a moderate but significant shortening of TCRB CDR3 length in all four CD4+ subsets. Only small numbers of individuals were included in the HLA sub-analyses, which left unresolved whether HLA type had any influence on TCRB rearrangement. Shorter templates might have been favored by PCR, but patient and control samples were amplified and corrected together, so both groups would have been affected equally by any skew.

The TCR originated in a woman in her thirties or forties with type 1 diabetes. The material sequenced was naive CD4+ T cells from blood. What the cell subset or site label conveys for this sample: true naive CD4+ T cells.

The CDR3 is CASSGRGTGVGYTF. The nucleotide sequence is given as TGTGCCAGCAGTGGCCGGGGGACAGGGGTCGGCTACACCTTC. The chain is assembled from TRBV2 and TRBJ1-2, with 10 junctional bases fitting TRBD1. V lost 4 bases and J lost 8 bases, and the count of bases not matched to a germline gene is 7. CDR1 and CDR2 (SNHLY, FYNNEI) derive from the germline V gene. Measured from the cysteine to the phenylalanine, the CDR3 is 14 residues long. Only the CDR3 DNA stays, 42 bases, in frame from base 1.